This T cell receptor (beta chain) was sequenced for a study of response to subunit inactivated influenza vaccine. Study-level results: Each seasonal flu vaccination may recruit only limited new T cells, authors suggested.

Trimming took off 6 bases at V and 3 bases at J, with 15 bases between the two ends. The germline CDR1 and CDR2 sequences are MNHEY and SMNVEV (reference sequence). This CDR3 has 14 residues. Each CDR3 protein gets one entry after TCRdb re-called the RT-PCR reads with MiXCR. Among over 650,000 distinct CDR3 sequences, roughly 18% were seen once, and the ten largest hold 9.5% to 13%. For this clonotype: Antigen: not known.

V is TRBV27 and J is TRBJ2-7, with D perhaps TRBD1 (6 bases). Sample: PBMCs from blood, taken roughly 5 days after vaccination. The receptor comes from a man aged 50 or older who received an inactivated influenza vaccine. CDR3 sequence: CASRLTGPNYEQYF. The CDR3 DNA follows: TGTGCCAGCAGGCTCACAGGGCCCAACTACGAGCAGTACTTC.